The 29 T cell receptor beta chains below come from one sample, sequenced in a study of tumor and adjacent non-tumor tissue in lung cancer (dated by TCRdb to 2016 to 2019). RNA was isolated from bulk unsorted tissue, and RNA quality was assessed with a NanoDrop ND-1000 and an Agilent 2100. Preparation of the library involved multiplex PCR. Instrument on record: Illumina HiSeq 2500. TCRbeta libraries were constructed through three rounds of nested PCR with primers (Table S4) according to protocols modified from ARM-PCR. TCRdb passed the public sequencing reads through fastp at Q25 and MiXCR, retaining productive beta sequences. Each CDR3 protein appears once, grouped with its most common genes and DNA. Within this sample are 65,000 to 75,000 distinct CDR3 sequences, with around 78% of them counted one time only. The top ten clones comprise about 30% of the sample. Sequenced: lung tumor tissue. The receptors come from a man aged 60 to 69 with non-small cell lung cancer.

This clonotype has only a few counts. This may be a read error, as it is one base from a much larger clone. V and J are TRBV20-1 and TRBJ2-7; D is tentatively TRBD1 or TRBD2 (6 bases each). This CDR3 contains 14 residues. In germline, CDR1 is DFQATT, CDR2 SNEGSKA (reference sequence). Written as DNA, the CDR3 is TGCAATGCTAGGGGGACTTTGTCCGGCTACGAGCAGTACTTC. This encodes CNARGTLSGYEQYF.

Points on this clonotype: This CDR3 fails to terminate in the conserved phenylalanine or tryptophan, so it likely reflects a read error. The J gene is TRBJ2-3, the V gene TRBV29-1; maybe TRBD2 (5 bases). V was trimmed by 6 bases and J by 5 bases, leaving 12 bases between them. Germline CDR1 SQVTM, CDR2 ANQGSEA. The length of the CDR3 is 12 residues. The CDR3 region has the DNA TGCAGCGTACCTGAGCGGAGAGATACGCAGTATTAT. Translated, it gives CSVPERRDTQYY.

On this clonotype: One junction end disagrees with the germline gene, perhaps due to a read error. The V and J genes are TRBV6-1 and TRBJ2-7; 10 bases match TRBD2. Germline values: CDR1 MNHNS, CDR2 SASEGT. The CDR3 loop spans 15 amino acids. The CDR3 DNA reads as TGTGCCAGCGGTGAAGCGGGAGGGCCACGGAGCGAGCAGTATTTC. Translating gives CASGEAGGPRSEQYF.

This clonotype has more than one count but fewer than ten. A much larger clone lies one base from this, so it may be a read error. The rearrangement joins TRBV6-6 to TRBJ1-2, with TRBD1 as a possible D gene (6 bases). Trimming stripped 2 bases from V and 6 bases from J, with 10 bases between. This CDR3 spans 13 amino acids. The germline V gene has CDR1 MNHNY and CDR2 SVGAGI (reference sequence). CDR3 nucleotides: TGTGCCAGCAGTTACGGGACAAACCATGGCTACACCTTC. Translated: CASSYGTNHGYTF.

This clonotype has ten or more counts. J is TRBJ1-5 and V is TRBV5-5; TRBD1 matches at 10 bases. CDR1 SGHKS and CDR2 YYEKEE come from the germline V gene (reference sequence). V gave up 6 bases and J gave up 5 bases; unmatched junction bases: 8. The CDR3 totals 15 residues. CDR3 nucleotide sequence: TGTGCCAGCACCGGACAGGGGGGTTTGGATCAGCCCCAGCATTTT. It specifies CASTGQGGLDQPQHF.

The gene calls are TRBV20-1 and TRBJ2-5, with D hard to call. Between the trimmed V and J ends, which lost 0 bases and 0 bases, there was a span of 11 bases. CDR1 DFQATT and CDR2 SNEGSKA come from the germline V gene (reference sequence). This CDR3 spans 15 amino acids. CDR3 sequence reads: CSARDHGFYQETQYF. CDR3 DNA sequence: TGCAGTGCTAGAGATCATGGGTTCTACCAAGAGACCCAGTACTTC.

The V gene is TRBV20-1, the J gene TRBJ1-2; D call uncertain. CDR1 is DFQATT, CDR2 SNEGSKA, per germline (reference sequence). The CDR3 is 13 amino acids. The germline V and J ends were trimmed by 2 bases and 0 bases, with 7 bases remaining between them. As DNA, the CDR3 is TGCAGTGCTAGAACGTGCGCTAACTATGGCTACACCTTC. It specifies CSARTCANYGYTF.

The chain employs TRBV28 and TRBJ1-1; D is perhaps TRBD1 (6 bases). The germline V gene encodes CDR1 MDHEN and CDR2 SYDVKM. The CDR3 covers 15 residues. Trimming pared 6 bases from V and 5 bases from J, leaving 19 bases between. CDR3 in DNA: TGTGCCAGCAGCCATCCCGGGACGGGGGCAACTGAAGCTTTCTTT. Translating it yields CASSHPGTGATEAFF.

On this clonotype: This CDR3 is missing its conserved last phenylalanine or tryptophan, likely due to a read error. Because the CDR3's place on the DNA is in doubt, the DNA is left out and the CDR3 is given as listed by TCRdb. The V call is TRBV29-1, the J call TRBJ2-7. A total of 13 residues make up the CDR3, ends included. Germline CDR1 SQVTM, CDR2 ANQGSEA. This CDR3 is CSVEDPAEYEQYI.

This rearrangement joins TRBV5-4 to TRBJ1-6; 7 bases are a match to TRBD1. This CDR3 comprises 16 residues. With 4 bases clipped from V and 11 bases from J, the junction kept 15 bases outside the gene matches. Germline V gives CDR1 SGHNT, CDR2 YYREEE (reference sequence). The CDR3 sequence: CASSTMGGTVVAPLHF. The CDR3, as DNA: TGTGCCAGCAGCACTATGGGGGGGACAGTCGTAGCACCCCTCCACTTT.

By share, this clonotype counts as medium-sized. The chain employs TRBV6-5 and TRBJ2-5; D is ambiguous. The CDR3 is 14 amino acids. Trimming removed 2 bases at V and 5 bases at J, with 12 bases between. Germline V CDR1 and CDR2: MNHEY, SVGAGI. The CDR3 reads CASSYVSGFETQYF. CDR3 DNA sequence: TGTGCCAGCAGTTACGTTAGTGGGTTTGAGACCCAGTACTTC.

This clonotype was detected only a few times. V gene TRBV20-1 combines with J gene TRBJ2-5; 8 bases match TRBD1. Germline V gene sequence: CDR1 DFQATT, CDR2 SNEGSKA (reference sequence). V shed 7 bases, J shed 7 bases, and the junction held 17 bases outside the gene matches. The CDR3 consists of 15 residues. In DNA form, the CDR3 reads TGCAGTGTTAGGACCGGGACAGGTGTTTTTGGGACCCAGTACTTC. Translating it yields CSVRTGTGVFGTQYF.

Comment on this clonotype: A junction boundary mismatches the germline segment, possibly from a read error. V and J are TRBV29-1 and TRBJ1-2, with D tentatively TRBD1 (5 bases). The CDR3 is 12 residues long. The germline gives CDR1 SQVTM, CDR2 ANQGSEA. The CDR3 spells CSVAGDNYDYTF. The CDR3 nucleotides are TGCAGCGTTGCGGGGGATAACTATGACTACACCTTC.

The chain has TRBV6-5 and TRBJ2-5, with D possibly being TRBD1 (7 bases). The germline V gene has CDR1 MNHEY and CDR2 SVGAGI. This CDR3 region has 13 residues. The CDR3 nucleotides read TGTGCTAGCTGGAGGGGGCCGGGAGAGACCCAGTACTTC. This encodes CASWRGPGETQYF.

Of note for this clonotype: The CDR3 carries no conserved terminal phenylalanine or tryptophan, so it likely arises from a read error. The J gene is TRBJ1-5, the V gene TRBV11-2, with unresolved D. CDR3 length: 13 residues. The germline gives CDR1 SGHAT, CDR2 FQNNGV. Trimming removed 1 base from V and 6 bases from J, with 7 bases in between. The CDR3 nucleotides read TGTGCCAGCAGCTTAGGTCGGGGTCAGCCCCAGCATTCT. Translation gives CASSLGRGQPQHS.

This clonotype was seen once. The junction departs from germline at one end; a sequencing error may be responsible. V gene TRBV5-1 combines with J gene TRBJ1-1, with TRBD1 matching 10 bases. Germline V gives CDR1 SGHRS, CDR2 YFSETQ. The CDR3 sequence is 13 residues long. CDR3 in amino acids: CASSSIGTGEALF. In nucleotides, the CDR3 is TGCGCCAGCAGCTCGATCGGGACAGGGGAAGCTTTATTT.

On this clonotype: Mismatch with germline at one junction end may stem from a read error. This rearrangement joins TRBV6-5 to TRBJ2-7; D gene unclear. Germline CDR1 reads MNHEY; CDR2 reads SVGAGI. The length of the CDR3 is 15 residues. The CDR3 here is CAISYSRRKTDEQYF. DNA of the CDR3: TGTGCCATCAGTTACTCGAGGCGCAAGACGGACGAGCAGTACTTC.

A note on this clonotype: At one boundary the junction diverges from the germline segment, which might be a read error. The genes are TRBV20-1 and TRBJ1-5, with D uncertain. The CDR3 totals 14 residues. The germline V gene encodes CDR1 DFQATT and CDR2 SNEGSKA (reference sequence). DNA of the CDR3: TGCAGTGCTAGAGAGGGGTCGCGGAATCAGTCCCAGAATTTT. Its translation: CSAREGSRNQSQNF.

The chain couples TRBV6-5 to TRBJ2-5; 15 bases fit TRBD2. V dropped 5 bases and J dropped 5; count of bases not matched to a gene: 6. Germline values: CDR1 MNHEY, CDR2 SVGAGI. The CDR3 runs to 16 residues. The CDR3 DNA reads as TGTGCCAGCAGTAGCCGGGGACTAGCGGGGGGTGAGACCCAGTACTTC. Protein: CASSSRGLAGGETQYF.

The V gene is TRBV7-8, the J gene TRBJ2-1, with D possibly being TRBD2 (5 bases). Trimming removed 9 bases at V and 6 bases at J, with 24 bases between. The germline V gene has CDR1 SGHVS and CDR2 FQNEAQ. The CDR3 runs to 16 residues. This chain's CDR3 is CASSALALVLSNEQFF. The DNA of the CDR3 is TGTGCCAGTAGCGCATTAGCACTAGTGTTGTCCAATGAGCAGTTCTTC.

In the case of this clonotype: The junction shows a germline mismatch at one end, possibly a read error. The chain couples TRBV6-6 to TRBJ1-2, with D tentatively TRBD1 (6 bases). Germline CDR1 MNHNY, CDR2 SVGAGI (reference sequence). The CDR3 totals 13 residues. The DNA of the CDR3 is TGTGCAAGCAATTATGGGACAAACTATGGCTACACCTTC. It translates to CASNYGTNYGYTF.

Points on this clonotype: Relative to the germline gene, one junction end is altered; a read error may explain this. J is TRBJ1-1 and V is TRBV12-5, with D possibly being TRBD1 (6 bases). CDR3 length: 15 residues. The germline gives CDR1 LGHNT, CDR2 FRNRAP. The CDR3 DNA reads as TGTGATAGTGGTTTGAGGGCAGGGGCGAACACTGAAGCTTTCTTT. Translated, it gives CDSGLRAGANTEAFF.

The table lists this clonotype with a few counts. The rearrangement uses TRBV20-1 and TRBJ2-1; 7 bases are a match to TRBD2. CDR1 is DFQATT and CDR2 is SNEGSKA in the germline V gene (reference sequence). The CDR3 is 14 residues long. CDR3 coding DNA: TGCAATGTTAGACTAGCAGGAGATGGCAATGAGCAGTTCTTC. Protein product: CNVRLAGDGNEQFF.

The rearrangement joins TRBV10-2 to TRBJ1-5, with TRBD1 identical over 7 bases. After removal of 8 bases from V and 7 bases from J, the junction contained 8 bases not matched to a gene. Germline CDR1 and CDR2: WSHSY and SAAADI. CDR3 length: 13 residues. The DNA of the CDR3 is TGCGCCAGCGCTCTAAACAGGGGACAGCCCCAGCATTTT. Translated, it gives CASALNRGQPQHF.

The CDR3 DNA follows: TGCAATGGCTTAGCTGAGAATCCCTACGAGCAGTACTTC. This codes for CNGLAENPYEQYF. The chain uses TRBV20-1 and TRBJ2-7; D is unclear. Germline V lookup: CDR1 DFQATT, CDR2 SNEGSKA (reference sequence). CDR3 length: 13 residues.

V gene TRBV29-1 combines with J gene TRBJ2-7; 7 bases align to TRBD1. Germline CDR1 reads SQVTM; CDR2 reads ANQGSEA. The CDR3 length is 14 residues. CDR3 amino acids: CSVLGQGVTYEQYF. CDR3 DNA: TGCAGTGTTCTAGGTCAGGGGGTTACCTACGAGCAGTACTTC.

There are many counts of this clonotype. The V and J genes are TRBV6-6 and TRBJ2-6, with TRBD2 as a possible D gene (5 bases). This CDR3 contains 15 residues. V shed 6 bases and J shed 2 bases, with 11 bases lying between them. Germline V gene lookup returns CDR1 MNHNY and CDR2 SVGAGI (reference sequence). The CDR3 sequence: CASRSQEAGANVLTF. The CDR3 region has the DNA TGTGCCAGCAGATCTCAGGAGGCTGGGGCCAACGTCCTGACTTTC.

A remark on this clonotype: No conserved phenylalanine or tryptophan ends this CDR3, so it is likely a read error. This rearrangement joins TRBV6-1 to TRBJ2-3, with TRBD2 identical over 7 bases. Germline V CDR1 and CDR2: MNHNS, SASEGT. This CDR3 has 16 residues. The CDR3 DNA follows: TGTGCCAACAGTGAAGCGGGGTCTCGGCGAACAGATACGCAGTATCTT. Its translation is CANSEAGSRRTDTQYL.

This clonotype was recorded many times. The chain carries TRBV6-5 and TRBJ2-1; 10 positions match TRBD2. The CDR3 has 15 residues. V lost 2 bases and J lost 7; bases outside the gene matches: 5. Germline CDR1 is MNHEY and CDR2 is SVGAGI. The CDR3 loop reads CASSYRGLAYNEQFF. CDR3 in DNA: TGTGCCAGCAGTTACCGGGGACTAGCGTATAATGAGCAGTTCTTC.